Listed below are T cell receptor beta chains from one sample, sequenced in a study of T-cell reconstitution after alpha-beta-depleted transplantation in children. TCRdb ran MiXCR on the PCR reads and lists one entry per CDR3 protein. The sample includes approximately 650,000 distinct CDR3 sequences, over 10% of them seen just once. This sample comprised PBMCs, obtained before TCRalphabeta/CD19-depleted stem cell transplant. The receptors shown here come from a girl aged 2-9 years with congenital amegakaryocytic thrombocytopenia, due to receive a stem cell transplant. CDR3s include the opening cysteine and the closing phenylalanine or tryptophan. D genes are given only for firm matches. Rows give clone size only sometimes, using once, few, many, or a class for an expanded clone.

V gene	clone size	D gene	J gene	CDR3 DNA	CDR3 protein
TRBV11-2	few	TRBD2	TRBJ2-5	TGTGCCAGCAGCCAAGGACTAGCGGGCCACCAAGAGACCCAGTACTTC	CASSQGLAGHQETQYF
TRBV15	many	.	TRBJ2-3	TGTGCCACCAGCAGAGATGTCATGGCAGCCCGCACAGATACGCAGTATTTT	CATSRDVMAARTDTQYF
TRBV12-3/TRBV12-4	.	TRBD2	TRBJ2-4	TGTGCCAGCAGTCGAAAACTAGCGGGAGATCAGAACATTCAGTACTTC	CASSRKLAGDQNIQYF
TRBV30	many	TRBD1	TRBJ1-2	TGTGCCTCGACAGGGGACCTTTTATATGGCTACACCTTC	CASTGDLLYGYTF
TRBV5-6	.	.	TRBJ2-7	TGTGCCAGCAGCGCCGGGAGAGTTTACGAGCAGTACTTC	CASSAGRVYEQYF
TRBV27	few	.	TRBJ2-2	TGTGCCAGCAGTATTACTATAGCCGGGGAGCTGTTTTTT	CASSITIAGELFF
TRBV5-1	.	.	TRBJ2-1	TGCGCCAGCACCCCCGTTGGGACTCGGTGGAATGAGCAGTTCTTC	CASTPVGTRWNEQFF
TRBV20-1	few	TRBD1	TRBJ2-4	TGCAGTGCCCAGAGTTGGGACAGACAAAACATTCAGTACTTC	CSAQSWDRQNIQYF
TRBV3-1	.	.	TRBJ1-5	TGTGCCAGCAGCCACGGGTCCCCGAATCAGCCCCAGCATTTT	CASSHGSPNQPQHF
TRBV5-1	many	.	TRBJ2-7	TGCGCCAGCAGCTTGACACAGGGCCAAAACTACGAGCAGTACTTC	CASSLTQGQNYEQYF
TRBV11-2	many	TRBD1	TRBJ2-7	TGTGCCAGCAGCCTACTTACAGGGGAATCCTACGAGCAGTACTTC	CASSLLTGESYEQYF
TRBV20-1	many	TRBD2	TRBJ2-1	TGCAGTGCTAGAGGAACGGATTACCCTCTTCCGGGGGGATCCTACAATGAGCAGTTCTTC	CSARGTDYPLPGGSYNEQFF
TRBV7-3	many	.	TRBJ1-1	TGTGCCAGCAGCGAACATGGACCGTACACTGAAGCTTTCTTT	CASSEHGPYTEAFF
TRBV3-1	.	TRBD1	TRBJ1-1	TGTGCCAGTCAGGGGGATGGCACTGAAGCTTTCTTT	CASQGDGTEAFF
TRBV30	few	TRBD2	TRBJ2-5	TGTGCCTGGAGAGGGAGGGACCAAGAGACCCAGTACTTC	CAWRGRDQETQYF
TRBV14	few	.	TRBJ2-1	TGTGCCAGCAGCCAAGATACCGGGGTGAGCTCCTACAATGAGCAGTTCTTC	CASSQDTGVSSYNEQFF
TRBV5-1	many	TRBD2	TRBJ2-3	TGCGCCAGCAGCTTGGGGACTAGTCGCACAGATACGCAGTATTTT	CASSLGTSRTDTQYF
TRBV5-1	few	TRBD1	TRBJ1-5	TGCGCCAGCAGCCTATCCCCAGGGGGAAGCAATCAGCCCCAGCATTTT	CASSLSPGGSNQPQHF
TRBV20-1	many	.	TRBJ2-7	TGCAGTGCTAGATCCCTCGACGCCTACGAGCAGTACTTC	CSARSLDAYEQYF
TRBV3-1	few	TRBD2	TRBJ2-1	TGTGCCAGCAGCCAAGAATTAGCGGGAGGGCACTTAAATGAGCAGTTCTTC	CASSQELAGGHLNEQFF
TRBV20-1	few	TRBD2	TRBJ2-1	TGCAGTGCCGCATCTCTAGCGGTGGGCTACAATGAGCAGTTCTTC	CSAASLAVGYNEQFF
TRBV7-8	.	TRBD1	TRBJ2-5	TGTGCCAGCAGCTCGATCCCGGGACAGGGGCGAAAACAAGAGACCCAGTACTTC	CASSSIPGQGRKQETQYF
TRBV7-3	.	TRBD1	TRBJ2-2	TGTGCCAGCAGAGGACAGGTCGGGAACACCGGGGAGCTGTTTTTT	CASRGQVGNTGELFF
TRBV11-2	.	.	TRBJ1-3	TGTGCCAGCAGCTTAGATCGTTACGTAAACACCATATATTTT	CASSLDRYVNTIYF
TRBV20-1	many	TRBD1	TRBJ2-5	TGCAGTGCTTACCGGACAGGAGATGCCCAGTACTTC	CSAYRTGDAQYF